These 20 T cell receptor beta chains were all obtained from the same sample, sequenced in a study of T cell repertoires in cytomegalovirus infection. TCRdb recomputed calls from the reads with MiXCR, one row per CDR3 protein. The sample records under 150,000 distinct CDR3 sequences, more than 7% being singletons. Specimen: PBMCs. The receptors come from a human donor in good health (CMV status not recorded). Some clones in this sample may be carry-over from other donors' samples.

This clonotype has at least ten counts. The chain recombines TRBV7-8 with TRBJ2-7; D assignment may be TRBD1 or TRBD2 (5 bases each). Trimming cost V 5 bases and J 4 bases, with 15 bases left between them. The CDR3 spans 14 residues. Germline CDR1 is SGHVS and CDR2 is FQNEAQ. CDR3 DNA: TGTGCCAGCAGCCGCCGGGACGGCTCTTACGAGCAGTACTTC. It encodes CASSRRDGSYEQYF.

This rearrangement joins TRBV2 to TRBJ2-7; maybe TRBD1 (6 bases). With 8 bases removed from V and 0 bases from J, the gap between germline ends came to 14 bases. CDR3 size: 14 residues. Germline V gene lookup returns CDR1 SNHLY and CDR2 FYNNEI. The CDR3: CASGADSYSYEQYF. CDR3 coding DNA: TGTGCCAGCGGAGCGGACAGTTACTCCTACGAGCAGTACTTC.

The J gene is TRBJ2-1, the V gene TRBV5-4, with TRBD1 matching over 12 bases. The CDR3 is 14 residues long. Germline CDR1 is SGHNT and CDR2 is YYREEE (reference sequence). J was trimmed by 7 bases and V by 4 bases; bases with no gene match: 3. The CDR3 is CASSRDRGLNEQFF. CDR3 sequence (DNA): TGTGCCAGCAGCCGGGACAGGGGGCTGAATGAGCAGTTCTTC.

The table lists this clonotype with many counts. The chain recombines TRBV6-5 with TRBJ1-5; 8 nucleotides agree with TRBD1. This CDR3 has 14 residues. Trimming cost V 6 bases and J 3 bases; bases outside gene matches: 4. CDR1 and CDR2 (germline): MNHEY, SVGAGI. The CDR3 region is CASRRQGINQPQHF. In DNA, the CDR3 is TGTGCCAGCAGAAGACAGGGGATCAATCAGCCCCAGCATTTT.

The V call is TRBV28, the J call TRBJ2-7, with D unclear. Germline V gene data show CDR1 as MDHEN and CDR2 as SYDVKM. V was pared by 4 bases and J by 1 base, with 5 bases between. This CDR3 has 12 amino acids. The CDR3 spells CASSSLSYEQYF. Here the CDR3 DNA reads TGTGCCAGCAGTTCCCTATCCTACGAGCAGTACTTC.

This clonotype showed up many times. CDR3 sequence: CASSFSVQASYEQYF. The CDR3 DNA sequence: TGTGCCAGCAGTTTTTCTGTCCAGGCGAGCTACGAGCAGTACTTC. The chain has TRBV12-3 or TRBV12-4 and TRBJ2-7; no clear D gene. V was clipped by 3 bases and J by 3 bases, with 15 bases between them. This CDR3 is built from 15 residues.

This clonotype was observed at least ten times. The DNA for the CDR3 is TGCAGTGCTGACCCCGGGACCCCGGGCTACACCTTC. This translates into CSADPGTPGYTF. The chain combines TRBV20-1 with TRBJ1-2; possible D gene TRBD1, 5 bases. There are 12 residues in the CDR3. V was pared by 5 bases and J by 8 bases, with 15 bases between. In germline, CDR1 is DFQATT, CDR2 SNEGSKA (reference sequence).

This clonotype was detected a few times. The chain employs TRBV2 and TRBJ1-4, with unresolved D. The CDR3 covers 13 residues. Germline values: CDR1 SNHLY, CDR2 FYNNEI. V was pared by 11 bases and J by 0 bases, with 10 bases between. The CDR3 sequence: CASQQSTNEKLFF. The CDR3, as DNA: TGTGCCTCCCAACAATCAACTAATGAAAAACTGTTTTTT.

This chain connects TRBV11-3 to TRBJ2-2, with a weak D call TRBD2 (5 bases). The germline CDR1 and CDR2 sequences are SGHNT and YENEEA. The CDR3 is 16 residues long. V was pared by 0 bases and J by 5 bases, with 13 bases between. Here the CDR3 DNA reads TGTGCCAGCAGCTTAGAAGGAGGCCCGGGGACCGGGGAGCTGTTTTTT. Residues: CASSLEGGPGTGELFF.

This clonotype has a count of ten or more. Compared with germline, one end of the junction differs, possibly owing to a read error. This sequence joins TRBV7-9 and TRBJ2-3, with TRBD2 identical over 8 bases. From germline, CDR1 is SEHNR and CDR2 FQNEAQ (reference sequence). The CDR3 extends over 14 amino acids. CDR3 DNA: TGTGCCAGCAGCCTAGCGGGCCGCCCGGATACGCAGTATTTT. Encoded protein: CASSLAGRPDTQYF.

The table lists this clonotype with many counts. As DNA, the CDR3 is TGTGCCAGCAGTTACTCGAGCGGGAATAATCAGCCCCAGCATTTT. Protein sequence: CASSYSSGNNQPQHF. The V call is TRBV27, the J call TRBJ1-5; D is undetermined. The CDR3 contains 15 residues. V dropped 4 bases and J dropped 4 bases, with 14 bases sitting between them. Germline V CDR1 and CDR2: MNHEY, SMNVEV (reference sequence).

V and J are TRBV18 and TRBJ2-5; D may correspond to TRBD1 or TRBD2 (5 bases each). The CDR3 loop spans 13 amino acids. Germline-derived CDR1 and CDR2 are KGHSH and LQKENI. The ends were cut back, 5 bases at V and 2 bases at J, with 9 bases in the middle. CDR3 sequence (DNA): TGTGCCAGCTCATCGGGACCGCAAGAGACCCAGTACTTC. It is translated as CASSSGPQETQYF.

This clonotype showed up many times. CDR3 DNA sequence: TGCGCCAGCAGCCAAGATAGGGACCGGAAAGCTTTCTTT. Its translation: CASSQDRDRKAFF. The V and J genes are TRBV4-1 and TRBJ1-1; perhaps TRBD1 as D (5 bases). V dropped 0 bases and J dropped 9 bases, with 11 bases sitting between them. The CDR3 is 13 residues long. Germline assignment: CDR1 MGHRA and CDR2 YSYEKL.

This clonotype was found a few times. The chain couples TRBV12-3 or TRBV12-4 to TRBJ1-2; D is uncertain. The CDR3 is made up of 13 amino acids. V was shortened by 3 bases and J by 6 bases, with 11 bases between the two germline ends. In DNA form, the CDR3 reads TGTGCCAGCAGTTTCGAGGGAGAAAATGGCTACACCTTC. Translation gives CASSFEGENGYTF.

This clonotype was observed many times. The rearrangement links TRBV29-1 to TRBJ1-1, with D perhaps matching TRBD1 (5 bases). CDR3 size: 16 residues. Germline V gives CDR1 SQVTM, CDR2 ANQGSEA. The V end was cut by 4 bases, the J end by 0 bases, with 18 bases between. CDR3 amino acids: CSVGPSNRGLNTEAFF. The CDR3 DNA follows: TGCAGCGTTGGGCCCTCCAACCGGGGCCTGAACACTGAAGCTTTCTTT. Based on the CDR3 plus reference TRBV29-1 and TRBJ1-1, the full variable domain is SAVISQKPSRDICQRGTSLTIQCQVDSQVTMMFWYRQQPGQSLTLIATANQGSEATYESGFVIDKFPISRPNLTFSTLTVSNMSPEDSSIYLCSVGPSNRGLNTEAFFGQGTRLTVV.

The chain combines TRBV9 with TRBJ1-3; D uncertain. V was trimmed by 3 bases and J by 2 bases, leaving 12 bases between them. Per germline, CDR1 SGDLS and CDR2 YYNGEE. The CDR3 loop spans 15 amino acids. The CDR3 here is CASSGAGFAGNTIYF. The CDR3 nucleotides read TGTGCCAGCAGCGGCGCGGGGTTCGCTGGAAACACCATATATTTT.

This clonotype has a count of ten or more. V usage is TRBV20-1 and J usage is TRBJ2-7, with a possible D match to TRBD2 (5 bases). CDR3 size: 14 residues. Germline CDR1 DFQATT, CDR2 SNEGSKA (reference sequence). V was trimmed by 0 bases and J by 4 bases, leaving 13 bases between them. The CDR3 bases are TGCAGTGCTAGAGATCCCTTGCGGGCGTACGAGCAGTACTTC. Translating it yields CSARDPLRAYEQYF.

This clonotype was seen a handful of times. J is TRBJ1-4 and V is TRBV5-1; D perhaps matches TRBD1 (5 bases). Germline CDR1 reads SGHRS; CDR2 reads YFSETQ. The CDR3 runs to 15 residues. Trimming shortened V by 3 bases and J by 4 bases, and 13 bases separated the two germline ends. The CDR3 spells CASSSTGTDNEKLFF. CDR3 DNA: TGCGCCAGCAGCTCAACCGGGACGGATAATGAAAAACTGTTTTTT.

This clonotype was counted between two and nine times. The chain carries TRBV29-1 and TRBJ2-7, with 8 nucleotides matching TRBD1. CDR1 SQVTM and CDR2 ANQGSEA come from the germline V gene. V was pared by 7 bases and J by 2 bases, with 4 bases of the junction left unmatched. There are 12 residues in the CDR3. The chain's CDR3 is CSARTGPYEQYF. The CDR3 bases are TGCAGCGCACGGACAGGGCCCTACGAGCAGTACTTC.

The rearrangement uses TRBV28 and TRBJ1-5; the D is unclear. Trimming shortened V by 5 bases and J by 6 bases, and 14 bases separated the two germline ends. The CDR3 is 14 residues long. CDR1 and CDR2 from the germline V gene are MDHEN and SYDVKM. CDR3 sequence reads: CASSPTGEGQPQHF. The CDR3 DNA is TGTGCCAGCAGTCCGACCGGGGAGGGTCAGCCCCAGCATTTT.